This T cell receptor beta chain originates from a study of technical replicates of blood from a handful of donors. The CDR3 extends over 13 amino acids. Germline V gene data show CDR1 as SGHRS and CDR2 as YFSETQ. The V end lost 3 bases, the J end lost 2 bases, and 8 bases lay between the germline ends. TCRdb's table, derived via immunoSEQ multiplex PCR, lists solely in-frame clones and lacks some. The sample includes about 75,000 clones, 97% of them seen just once. Sample: T cells isolated from PBMCs. The V and J genes are TRBV5-1 and TRBJ1-2; a weak D match, TRBD1 (6 bases). The sequence was obtained from a human donor in good health. CDR3 loop: CASSSTGNYGYTF. DNA of the CDR3: TGCGCCAGCAGCTCAACAGGGAACTATGGCTACACCTTC.